The rows below give T cell receptor beta chains drawn from one sample of a study of vaccination and CD4 T cells after COVID-19. TCRdb re-called the PCR reads through MiXCR, storing one row per CDR3 protein. The data hold some 15,000 distinct CDR3 sequences, with roughly a third observed a single time. These receptors have no known antigen. This specimen consisted of CD4+ T cells from blood, cultured in vitro, obtained after SARS-CoV-2 vaccination. Source of these receptors: a human donor who had recovered from COVID-19. CDR3s include the opening cysteine and the closing phenylalanine or tryptophan. Fields, in order: D gene, clone size, V gene, J gene, CDR3 protein, CDR3 DNA. D genes are given only for firm matches. Not every row has a clone size; where given, it reads once, few, many or a size class.

d_call: NA
clone_size: NA
v_call: TRBV19
j_call: TRBJ1-5
cdr3_aa: CASSIGGGKGQPQHF
cdr3_nt: TGTGCCAGTAGTATAGGGGGAGGGAAGGGACAGCCCCAGCATTTT

d_call: TRBD1
clone_size: few
v_call: TRBV7-2
j_call: TRBJ1-1
cdr3_aa: CASSLVAGQGRGTEAFF
cdr3_nt: TGTGCCAGCAGCTTAGTGGCGGGACAGGGTCGGGGAACTGAAGCTTTCTTT

d_call: NA
clone_size: NA
v_call: TRBV7-6
j_call: TRBJ2-1
cdr3_aa: CASSLYGNSYNEQFF
cdr3_nt: TGTGCCAGCAGCTTATACGGAAACTCCTACAATGAGCAGTTCTTC

d_call: NA
clone_size: NA
v_call: TRBV5-1
j_call: TRBJ2-7
cdr3_aa: CASSLVYGGPYEQYF
cdr3_nt: TGCGCCAGCAGCCTGGTCTATGGGGGTCCCTACGAGCAGTACTTC

d_call: TRBD1
clone_size: NA
v_call: TRBV28
j_call: TRBJ1-1
cdr3_aa: CASSLPPPGQGEEAFF
cdr3_nt: TGTGCCAGCAGTTTACCCCCACCCGGACAGGGGGAGGAAGCTTTCTTT

d_call: TRBD1
clone_size: few
v_call: TRBV10-2
j_call: TRBJ2-7
cdr3_aa: CASSAGTGGSYEQYF
cdr3_nt: TGCGCCAGCAGTGCGGGGACAGGGGGTTCCTACGAGCAGTACTTC

d_call: TRBD2
clone_size: NA
v_call: TRBV24-1
j_call: TRBJ2-3
cdr3_aa: CATSDLSGGADTQYF
cdr3_nt: TGTGCCACCAGTGATTTGTCGGGGGGAGCAGATACGCAGTATTTT

d_call: NA
clone_size: NA
v_call: TRBV29-1
j_call: TRBJ2-6
cdr3_aa: CSVLSGANVLTF
cdr3_nt: TGCAGCGTTTTATCTGGGGCCAACGTCCTGACTTTC

d_call: TRBD1
clone_size: NA
v_call: TRBV6-1
j_call: TRBJ1-5
cdr3_aa: CAGDPGGGNQPQHF
cdr3_nt: TGTGCCGGGGATCCAGGGGGGGGCAATCAGCCCCAGCATTTT

d_call: NA
clone_size: few
v_call: TRBV10-1
j_call: TRBJ1-6
cdr3_aa: CASSDRQDSPLHF
cdr3_nt: TGCGCCAGCAGTGACCGGCAAGATTCACCCCTCCACTTT

d_call: TRBD2
clone_size: NA
v_call: TRBV6-4
j_call: TRBJ2-3
cdr3_aa: CASRSGINTDTQYF
cdr3_nt: TGTGCCAGCCGTAGCGGGATAAACACAGATACGCAGTATTTT

d_call: NA
clone_size: NA
v_call: TRBV15
j_call: TRBJ1-4
cdr3_aa: CATSRVKAQGSPTNEKLFF
cdr3_nt: TGTGCCACCAGCAGAGTGAAAGCCCAAGGGTCTCCGACTAATGAAAAACTGTTTTTT

d_call: NA
clone_size: NA
v_call: TRBV25-1
j_call: TRBJ2-2
cdr3_aa: CASSEVPGQGNKGTGELFF
cdr3_nt: TGTGCCAGCAGTGAAGTCCCAGGGCAGGGCAATAAGGGAACCGGGGAGCTGTTTTTT